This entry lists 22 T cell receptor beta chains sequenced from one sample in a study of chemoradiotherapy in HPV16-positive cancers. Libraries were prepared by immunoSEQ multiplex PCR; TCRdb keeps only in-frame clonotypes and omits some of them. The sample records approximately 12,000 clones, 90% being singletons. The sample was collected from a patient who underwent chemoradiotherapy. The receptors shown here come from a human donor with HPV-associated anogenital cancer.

The CDR3 nucleotides are TGTGCCAGCAGTCGGGACAGTAATCAGCCCCAGCATTTT. As protein: CASSRDSNQPQHF. The chain recombines TRBV2 with TRBJ1-5; 7 positions match TRBD1. Germline loops: CDR1 SNHLY, CDR2 FYNNEI. This CDR3 comprises 13 residues. V lost 5 bases and J lost 4; bases outside the gene matches: 2.

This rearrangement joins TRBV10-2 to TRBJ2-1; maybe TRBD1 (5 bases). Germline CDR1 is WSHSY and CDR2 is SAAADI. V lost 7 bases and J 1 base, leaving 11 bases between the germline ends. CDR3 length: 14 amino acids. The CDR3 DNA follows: TGCGCCAGCAACCAGGGTGGGTCCTACAATGAGCAGTTCTTC. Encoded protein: CASNQGGSYNEQFF.

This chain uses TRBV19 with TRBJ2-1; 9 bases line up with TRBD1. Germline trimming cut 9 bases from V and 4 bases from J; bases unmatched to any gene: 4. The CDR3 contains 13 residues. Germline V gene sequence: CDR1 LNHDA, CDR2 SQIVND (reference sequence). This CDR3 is CASQDRGYNEQFF. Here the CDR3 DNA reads TGTGCCAGCCAGGACAGGGGATACAATGAGCAGTTCTTC.

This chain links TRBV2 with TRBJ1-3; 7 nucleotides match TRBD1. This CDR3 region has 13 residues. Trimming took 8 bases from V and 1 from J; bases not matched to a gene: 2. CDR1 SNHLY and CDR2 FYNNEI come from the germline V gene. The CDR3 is CASYRGSGNTIYF. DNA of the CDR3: TGTGCCAGCTACAGGGGATCTGGAAACACCATATATTTT.

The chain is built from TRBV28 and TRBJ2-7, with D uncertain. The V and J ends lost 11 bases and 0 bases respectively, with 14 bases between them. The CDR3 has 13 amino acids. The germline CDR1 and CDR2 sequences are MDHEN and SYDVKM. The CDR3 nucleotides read TGTGCCTCGGGTCGACCTGACTCCTACGAGCAGTACTTC. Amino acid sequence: CASGRPDSYEQYF. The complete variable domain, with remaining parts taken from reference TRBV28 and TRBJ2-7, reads DVKVTQSSRYLVKRTGEKVFLECVQDMDHENMFWYRQDPGLGLRLIYFSYDVKMKEKGDIPEGYSVSREKKERFSLILESASTNQTSMYLCASGRPDSYEQYFGPGTRLTVT.

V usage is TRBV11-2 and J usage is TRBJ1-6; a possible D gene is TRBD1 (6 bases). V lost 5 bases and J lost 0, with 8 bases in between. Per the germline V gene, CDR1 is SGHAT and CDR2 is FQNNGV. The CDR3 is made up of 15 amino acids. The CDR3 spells CASSPDSSYNSPLHF. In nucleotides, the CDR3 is TGTGCCAGCAGCCCGGACAGCTCCTATAATTCACCCCTCCACTTT. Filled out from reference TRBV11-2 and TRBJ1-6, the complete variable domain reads EAGVAQSPRYKIIEKRQSVAFWCNPISGHATLYWYQQILGQGPKLLIQFQNNGVVDDSQLPKDRFSAERLKGVDSTLKIQPAKLEDSAVYLCASSPDSSYNSPLHFGNGTRLTVT.

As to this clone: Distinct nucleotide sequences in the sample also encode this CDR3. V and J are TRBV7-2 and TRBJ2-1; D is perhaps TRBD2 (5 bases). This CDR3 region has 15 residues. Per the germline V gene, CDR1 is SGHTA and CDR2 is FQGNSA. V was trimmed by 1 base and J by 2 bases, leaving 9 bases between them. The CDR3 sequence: CASSLGTGPYNEQFF. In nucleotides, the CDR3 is TGTGCCAGCAGCTTAGGGACTGGCCCCTACAATGAGCAGTTCTTC.

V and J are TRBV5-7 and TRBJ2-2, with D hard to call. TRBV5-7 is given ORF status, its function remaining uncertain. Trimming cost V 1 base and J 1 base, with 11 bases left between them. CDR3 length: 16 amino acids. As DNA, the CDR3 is TGTGCCAGCAGCTTGTTCCGGACGGAGAACACCGGGGAGCTGTTTTTT. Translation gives CASSLFRTENTGELFF.

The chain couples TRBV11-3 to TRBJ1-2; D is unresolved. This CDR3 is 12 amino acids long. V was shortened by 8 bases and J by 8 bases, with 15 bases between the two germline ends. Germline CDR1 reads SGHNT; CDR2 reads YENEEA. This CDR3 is CASSRGGGGYTF. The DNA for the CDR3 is TGTGCCAGCTCCCGAGGTGGTGGAGGCTACACCTTC.

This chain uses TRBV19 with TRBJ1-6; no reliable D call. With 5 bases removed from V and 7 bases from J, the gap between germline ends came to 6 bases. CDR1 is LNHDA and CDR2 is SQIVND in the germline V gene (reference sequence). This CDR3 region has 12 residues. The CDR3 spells CASSLVNSPLHF. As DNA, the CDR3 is TGTGCCAGTAGTCTGGTAAATTCACCCCTCCACTTT.

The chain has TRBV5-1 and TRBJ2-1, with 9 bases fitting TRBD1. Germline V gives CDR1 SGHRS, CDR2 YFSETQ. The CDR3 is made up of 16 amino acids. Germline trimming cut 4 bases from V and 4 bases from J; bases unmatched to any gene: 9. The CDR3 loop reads CASSMGQGVRYNEQFF. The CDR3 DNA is TGCGCCAGCAGCATGGGACAGGGTGTGAGATACAATGAGCAGTTCTTC. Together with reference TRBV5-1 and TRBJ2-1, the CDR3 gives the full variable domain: KAGVTQTPRYLIKTRGQQVTLSCSPISGHRSVSWYQQTPGQGLQFLFEYFSETQRNKGNFPGRFSGRQFSNSRSEMNVSTLELGDSALYLCASSMGQGVRYNEQFFGPGTRLTVL.

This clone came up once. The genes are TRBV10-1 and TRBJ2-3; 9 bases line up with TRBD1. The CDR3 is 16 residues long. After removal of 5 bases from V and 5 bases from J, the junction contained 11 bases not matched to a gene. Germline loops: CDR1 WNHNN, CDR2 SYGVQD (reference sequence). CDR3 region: CASSNIRDRARDTQYF. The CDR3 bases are TGCGCCAGCAGTAACATACGGGACAGGGCTAGAGATACGCAGTATTTT.

The CDR3 is CAISEGAWEEGKGTDTQYF. For the CDR3, the DNA is TGTGCCATCAGTGAGGGCGCCTGGGAGGAGGGGAAAGGCACAGATACGCAGTATTTT. The rearrangement joins TRBV10-3 to TRBJ2-3, with a possible D match to TRBD2 (6 bases). Trimming took off 2 bases at V and 1 base at J, with 22 bases between the two ends. Germline values: CDR1 ENHRY, CDR2 SYGVKD. This CDR3 region has 19 residues.

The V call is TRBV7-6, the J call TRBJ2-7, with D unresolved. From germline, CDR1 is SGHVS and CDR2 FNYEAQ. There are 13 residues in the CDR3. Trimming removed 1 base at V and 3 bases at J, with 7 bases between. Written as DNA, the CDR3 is TGTGCCAGCAGCTTAGAAAGGAGCTACGAGCAGTACTTC. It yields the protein CASSLERSYEQYF.

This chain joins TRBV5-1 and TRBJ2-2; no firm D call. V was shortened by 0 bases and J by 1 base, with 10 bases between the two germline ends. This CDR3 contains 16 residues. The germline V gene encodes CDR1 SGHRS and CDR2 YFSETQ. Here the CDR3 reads CASSLGIARNTGELFF. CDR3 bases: TGCGCCAGCAGCTTGGGGATAGCTAGGAACACCGGGGAGCTGTTTTTT.

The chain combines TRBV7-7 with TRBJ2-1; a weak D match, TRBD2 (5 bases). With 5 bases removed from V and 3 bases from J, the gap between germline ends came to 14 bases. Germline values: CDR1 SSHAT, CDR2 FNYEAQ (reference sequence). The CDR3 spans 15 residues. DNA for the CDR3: TGTGCCAGCAGCCCCAGTGGGAGCCACTACAATGAGCAGTTCTTC. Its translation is CASSPSGSHYNEQFF. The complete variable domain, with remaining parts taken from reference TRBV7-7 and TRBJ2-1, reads GAGVSQSPRYKVTKRGQDVTLRCDPISSHATLYWYQQALGQGPEFLTYFNYEAQPDKSGLPSDRFSAERPEGSISTLTIQRTEQRDSAMYRCASSPSGSHYNEQFFGPGTRLTVL.

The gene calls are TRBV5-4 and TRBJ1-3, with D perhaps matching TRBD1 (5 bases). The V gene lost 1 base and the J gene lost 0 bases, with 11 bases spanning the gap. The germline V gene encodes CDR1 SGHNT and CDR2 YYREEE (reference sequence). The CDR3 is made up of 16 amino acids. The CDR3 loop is CASSLKGSDSGNTIYF. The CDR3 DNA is TGTGCCAGCAGCTTGAAGGGGTCTGACTCTGGAAACACCATATATTTT. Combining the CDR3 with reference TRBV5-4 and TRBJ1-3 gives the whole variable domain ETGVTQSPTHLIKTRGQQVTLRCSSQSGHNTVSWYQQALGQGPQFIFQYYREEENGRGNFPPRFSGLQFPNYSSELNVNALELDDSALYLCASSLKGSDSGNTIYFGEGSWLTVV.

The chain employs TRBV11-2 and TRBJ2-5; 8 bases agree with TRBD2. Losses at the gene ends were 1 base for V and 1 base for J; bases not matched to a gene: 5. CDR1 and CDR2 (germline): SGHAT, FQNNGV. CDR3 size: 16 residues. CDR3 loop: CASSLGASGRQETQYF. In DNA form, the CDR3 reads TGTGCCAGCAGCTTAGGGGCTAGCGGGCGCCAAGAGACCCAGTACTTC.

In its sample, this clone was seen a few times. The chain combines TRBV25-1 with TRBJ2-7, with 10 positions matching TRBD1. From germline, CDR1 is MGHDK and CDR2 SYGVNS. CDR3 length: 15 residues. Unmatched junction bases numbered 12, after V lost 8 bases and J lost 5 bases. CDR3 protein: CASGDRDRGFHEQYF. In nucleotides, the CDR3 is TGTGCCAGCGGAGACCGGGACAGGGGTTTCCACGAGCAGTACTTC.

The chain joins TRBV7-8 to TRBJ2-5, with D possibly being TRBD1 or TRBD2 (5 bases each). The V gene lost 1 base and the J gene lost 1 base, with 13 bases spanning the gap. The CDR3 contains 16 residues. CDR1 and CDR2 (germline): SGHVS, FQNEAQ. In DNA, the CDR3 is TGTGCCAGCAGCTTAGGGACTGGACAAATCCAAGAGACCCAGTACTTC. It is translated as CASSLGTGQIQETQYF. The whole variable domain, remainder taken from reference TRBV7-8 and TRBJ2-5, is GAGVSQSPRYKVAKRGQDVALRCDPISGHVSLFWYQQALGQGPEFLTYFQNEAQLDKSGLPSDRFFAERPEGSVSTLKIQRTQQEDSAVYLCASSLGTGQIQETQYFGPGTRLLVL.

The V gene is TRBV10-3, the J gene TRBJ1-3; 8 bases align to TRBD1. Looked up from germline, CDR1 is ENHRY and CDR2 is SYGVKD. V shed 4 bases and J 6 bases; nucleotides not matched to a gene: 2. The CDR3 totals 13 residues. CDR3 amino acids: CAISATGENTIYF. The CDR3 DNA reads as TGTGCCATCAGTGCGACAGGGGAAAACACCATATATTTT.

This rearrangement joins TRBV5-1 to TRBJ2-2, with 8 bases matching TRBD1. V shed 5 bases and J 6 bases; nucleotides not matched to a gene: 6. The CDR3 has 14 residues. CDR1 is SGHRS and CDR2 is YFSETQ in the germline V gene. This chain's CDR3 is CASSPGGASGELFF. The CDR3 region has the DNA TGCGCCAGCAGTCCAGGGGGCGCTTCCGGGGAGCTGTTTTTT.